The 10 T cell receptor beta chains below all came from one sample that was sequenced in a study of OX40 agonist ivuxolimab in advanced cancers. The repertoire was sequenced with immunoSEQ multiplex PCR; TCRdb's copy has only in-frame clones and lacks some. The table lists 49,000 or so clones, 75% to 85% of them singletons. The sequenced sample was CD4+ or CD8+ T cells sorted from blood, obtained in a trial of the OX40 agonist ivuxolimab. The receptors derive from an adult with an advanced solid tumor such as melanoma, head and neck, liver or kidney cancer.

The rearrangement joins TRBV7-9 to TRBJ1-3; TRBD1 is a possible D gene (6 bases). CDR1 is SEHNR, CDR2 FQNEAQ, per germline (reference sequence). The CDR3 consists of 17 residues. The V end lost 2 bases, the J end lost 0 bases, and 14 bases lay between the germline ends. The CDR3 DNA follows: TGTGCCAGCAGCTTAAATCACGGGACAAGCTCTGGAAACACCATATATTTT. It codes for CASSLNHGTSSGNTIYF.

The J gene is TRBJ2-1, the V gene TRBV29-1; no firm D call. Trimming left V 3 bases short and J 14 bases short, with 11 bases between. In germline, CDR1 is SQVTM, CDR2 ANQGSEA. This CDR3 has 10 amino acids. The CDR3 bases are TGCAGCGTTGAGGTGTCTTCAGAGTTCTTC. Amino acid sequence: CSVEVSSEFF.

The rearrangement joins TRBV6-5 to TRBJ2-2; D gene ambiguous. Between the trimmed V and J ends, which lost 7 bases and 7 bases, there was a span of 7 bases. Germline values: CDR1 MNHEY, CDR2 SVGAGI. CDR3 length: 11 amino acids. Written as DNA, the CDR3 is TGTGCCAGCATGGGCGGCGGGGAGCTGTTTTTT. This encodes CASMGGGELFF.

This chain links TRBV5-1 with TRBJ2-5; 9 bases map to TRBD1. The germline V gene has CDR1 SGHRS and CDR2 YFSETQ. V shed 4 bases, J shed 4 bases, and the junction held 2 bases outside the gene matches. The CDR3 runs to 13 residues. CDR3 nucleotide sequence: TGCGCCAGCAGCCCGGACAGGGGAGAGACCCAGTACTTC. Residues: CASSPDRGETQYF.

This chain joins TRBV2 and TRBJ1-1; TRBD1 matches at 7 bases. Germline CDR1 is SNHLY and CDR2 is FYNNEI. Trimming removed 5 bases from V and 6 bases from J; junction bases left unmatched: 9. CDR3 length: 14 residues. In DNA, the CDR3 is TGTGCCAGCAGTTGGGACAGTTTTAGGTCTGAAGCTTTCTTT. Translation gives CASSWDSFRSEAFF.

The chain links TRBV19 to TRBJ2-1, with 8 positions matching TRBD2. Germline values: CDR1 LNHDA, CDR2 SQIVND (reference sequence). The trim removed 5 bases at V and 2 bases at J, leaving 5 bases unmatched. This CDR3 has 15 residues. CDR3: CASSPTSGAYNEQFF. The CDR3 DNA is TGTGCCAGTAGTCCCACTAGCGGCGCCTACAATGAGCAGTTCTTC. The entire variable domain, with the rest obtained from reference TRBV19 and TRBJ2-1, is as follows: DGGITQSPKYLFRKEGQNVTLSCEQNLNHDAMYWYRQDPGQGLRLIYYSQIVNDFQKGDIAEGYSVSREKKESFPLTVTSAQKNPTAFYLCASSPTSGAYNEQFFGPGTRLTVL.

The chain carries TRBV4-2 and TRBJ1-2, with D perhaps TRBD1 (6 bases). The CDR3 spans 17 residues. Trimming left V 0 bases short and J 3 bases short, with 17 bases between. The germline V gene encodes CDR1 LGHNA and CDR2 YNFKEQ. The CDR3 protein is CASSQDGEAGTHYGYTF. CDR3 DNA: TGTGCCAGCAGCCAAGATGGCGAGGCAGGGACACACTATGGCTACACCTTC.

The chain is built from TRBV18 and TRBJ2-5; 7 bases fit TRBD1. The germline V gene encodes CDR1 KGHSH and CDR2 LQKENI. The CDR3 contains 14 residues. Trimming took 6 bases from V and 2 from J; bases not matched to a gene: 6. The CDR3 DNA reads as TGTGCCAGCTCCCGGACAGGAACGCAAGAGACCCAGTACTTC. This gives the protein CASSRTGTQETQYF.

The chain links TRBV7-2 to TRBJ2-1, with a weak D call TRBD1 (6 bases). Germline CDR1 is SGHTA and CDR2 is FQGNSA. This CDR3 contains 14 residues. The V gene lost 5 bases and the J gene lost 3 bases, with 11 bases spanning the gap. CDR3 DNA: TGTGCCAGCAGCCTGCTACAGGGCTACAATGAGCAGTTCTTC. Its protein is CASSLLQGYNEQFF.

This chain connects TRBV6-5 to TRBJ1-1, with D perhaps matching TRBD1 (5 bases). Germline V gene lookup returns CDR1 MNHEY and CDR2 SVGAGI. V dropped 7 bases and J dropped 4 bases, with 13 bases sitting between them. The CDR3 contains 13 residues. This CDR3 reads CASNSGGGTEAFF. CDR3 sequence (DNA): TGTGCCAGCAACTCGGGGGGGGGCACTGAAGCTTTCTTT.